These 24 T cell receptor beta chains share one sample of origin, sequenced in a study of blood T cell repertoires in COVID-19. Only in-frame clones appear in the TCRdb table, and some are missing; sequencing was by immunoSEQ multiplex PCR. The sample shows around 25,000 clones, 90% to 95% of them seen only once. What was sequenced was peripheral blood. Receptors originate from a human donor in a cohort sampled during active COVID-19.

This chain joins TRBV11-2 and TRBJ1-3; possible D gene TRBD1, 5 bases. CDR3 length: 16 residues. Trimming removed 3 bases from V and 2 bases from J, with 14 bases in between. Germline lookup yields CDR1 SGHAT and CDR2 FQNNGV. The CDR3 here is CASSLAPGQTGNTIYF. The CDR3 DNA sequence: TGTGCCAGCAGCTTGGCCCCAGGGCAGACTGGAAACACCATATATTTT.

CDR3 region: CASSRGSTGELFF. DNA for the CDR3: TGTGCCAGTTCCCGGGGGAGTACCGGGGAGCTGTTTTTT. This chain joins TRBV6-5 and TRBJ2-2; tentative D call: TRBD2 (6 bases). The CDR3 is 13 residues long. The ends were cut back, 9 bases at V and 5 bases at J, with 13 bases in the middle. Germline assignment: CDR1 MNHEY and CDR2 SVGAGI.

V gene TRBV7-9 combines with J gene TRBJ1-4, with unresolved D. The germline V gene has CDR1 SEHNR and CDR2 FQNEAQ (reference sequence). The V end was cut by 2 bases, the J end by 3 bases, with 4 bases between. The CDR3 covers 13 residues. CDR3 loop: CASSLTANEKLFF. The CDR3 DNA reads as TGTGCCAGCAGCTTAACAGCTAATGAAAAACTGTTTTTT. The full variable domain, with the rest looked up from reference TRBV7-9 and TRBJ1-4, is DTGVSQNPRHKITKRGQNVTFRCDPISEHNRLYWYRQTLGQGPEFLTYFQNEAQLEKSRLLSDRFSAERPKGSFSTLEIQRTEQGDSAMYLCASSLTANEKLFFGSGTQLSVL.

The chain carries TRBV15 and TRBJ2-7; 8 nucleotides align to TRBD2. V lost 4 bases and J lost 6; bases outside the gene matches: 5. This CDR3 has 13 residues. Germline V gene data show CDR1 as LNHNV and CDR2 as YYDKDF (reference sequence). CDR3 bases: TGTGCCACCAGCAACGGACTAGCATTCGAGCAGTACTTC. This encodes CATSNGLAFEQYF.

The J gene is TRBJ2-3, the V gene TRBV3-1 (or the pseudogene TRBV3-2); 13 nucleotides align to TRBD2. The CDR3 runs to 17 residues. CDR1 is LGHDT, CDR2 YNNKEL, per germline (reference sequence). V was clipped by 6 bases and J by 1 base; unmatched bases: 7. DNA for the CDR3: TGTGCCAGCAGTACGGGACTAGCGGGGACTGGCACAGATACGCAGTATTTT. This sequence encodes CASSTGLAGTGTDTQYF.

The gene calls are TRBV29-1 and TRBJ2-1; maybe TRBD2 (5 bases). The CDR3 is 17 residues long. The ends were cut back, 0 bases at V and 5 bases at J, with 20 bases in the middle. Germline CDR1 is SQVTM and CDR2 is ANQGSEA. The CDR3 DNA reads TGCAGCGTTGAAGATCTGGGGATGAGTGAGGGAAACAATGAGCAGTTCTTC. Encoded protein: CSVEDLGMSEGNNEQFF.

This clone was seen a single time. Compared with germline, one end of the junction differs, possibly owing to a read error. The CDR3 is CASSPGPGSTIYF. As DNA, the CDR3 is TGTGCCAGCAGCCCAGGACCGGGAAGCACCATATATTTT. V gene TRBV7-3 combines with J gene TRBJ1-3; D remains unclear. Germline V gene sequence: CDR1 SGHTA, CDR2 FQGTGA. CDR3 length equals 13 residues.

The chain is built from TRBV7-6 and TRBJ2-1, with D possibly being TRBD2 (6 bases). Germline CDR1 SGHVS, CDR2 FNYEAQ. The CDR3 has 15 amino acids. V lost 2 bases and J 4 bases, leaving 12 bases between the germline ends. As DNA, the CDR3 is TGTGCCAGCAGCTTACTTAGCGGCTCTTACAATGAGCAGTTCTTC. This codes for CASSLLSGSYNEQFF.

The V and J genes are TRBV10-3 and TRBJ2-7; TRBD1 matches 7 bases. The CDR3 is 13 amino acids. The germline CDR1 and CDR2 sequences are ENHRY and SYGVKD. V lost 6 bases and J lost 4; bases outside the gene matches: 6. The DNA for the CDR3 is TGTGCCATCAGCCCGGGACAGACATACGAGCAGTACTTC. This translates into CAISPGQTYEQYF.

The chain recombines TRBV3-1 (or the pseudogene TRBV3-2) with TRBJ2-3, with D possibly matching TRBD2 (6 bases). In germline, CDR1 is LGHDT, CDR2 YNNKEL (reference sequence). V lost 4 bases to trimming and J lost 0 bases, with 14 bases between them. This CDR3 has 16 residues. Here the CDR3 DNA reads TGTGCCAGCAGCCCCATGTCAGGGACTAGCACAGATACGCAGTATTTT. It is translated as CASSPMSGTSTDTQYF.

This chain joins TRBV5-1 and TRBJ1-2; D remains unclear. The CDR3 spans 14 residues. Germline V gene data show CDR1 as SGHRS and CDR2 as YFSETQ. V was clipped by 0 bases and J by 4 bases, with 10 bases between them. The CDR3 spells CASSLANRIYGYTF. In DNA, the CDR3 is TGCGCCAGCAGCTTGGCCAACAGAATCTATGGCTACACCTTC. Based on the CDR3 plus reference TRBV5-1 and TRBJ1-2, the full variable domain is KAGVTQTPRYLIKTRGQQVTLSCSPISGHRSVSWYQQTPGQGLQFLFEYFSETQRNKGNFPGRFSGRQFSNSRSEMNVSTLELGDSALYLCASSLANRIYGYTFGSGTRLTVV.

The chain carries TRBV10-1 and TRBJ2-5; tentatively, D is TRBD1 (5 bases). This CDR3 spans 15 amino acids. Germline assignment: CDR1 WNHNN and CDR2 SYGVQD (reference sequence). With 0 bases removed from V and 4 bases from J, the gap between germline ends came to 12 bases. The CDR3 loop reads CASSESQGLRETQYF. The CDR3 region has the DNA TGCGCCAGCAGTGAGTCGCAGGGTTTACGAGAGACCCAGTACTTC.

This sequence joins TRBV7-2 and TRBJ2-5, with 11 bases matching TRBD2. From germline, CDR1 is SGHTA and CDR2 FQGNSA. The CDR3 is 19 amino acids. Trimming cost V 1 base and J 2 bases; bases outside gene matches: 12. CDR3 sequence (DNA): TGTGCCAGCAGCTTAGTCATGCTAGCGGGGGGCCCCAATCAAGAGACCCAGTACTTC. Its translation: CASSLVMLAGGPNQETQYF.

The chain has TRBV7-8 and TRBJ1-3, with 7 bases lining up with TRBD1. With 5 bases clipped from V and 4 bases from J, the junction kept 5 bases outside the gene matches. The CDR3 runs 14 residues. Germline CDR1 is SGHVS and CDR2 is FQNEAQ. The CDR3 DNA sequence: TGTGCCAGCAGCCACGGGACAGAAGGAAACACCATATATTTT. Its translation is CASSHGTEGNTIYF.

The V gene is TRBV27, the J gene TRBJ2-5, with 9 bases lining up with TRBD1. There are 17 residues in the CDR3. The trim removed 6 bases at V and 5 bases at J, leaving 16 bases unmatched. Germline V gives CDR1 MNHEY, CDR2 SMNVEV (reference sequence). In nucleotides, the CDR3 is TGTGCCAGCAGCAAAGGGGGGACAGGGTGGAGTAGGGAGACCCAGTACTTC. Translated: CASSKGGTGWSRETQYF.

The rearrangement links TRBV9 to TRBJ2-7; maybe TRBD2 (6 bases). The CDR3 loop spans 15 amino acids. The germline CDR1 and CDR2 sequences are SGDLS and YYNGEE. Trimming stripped 0 bases from V and 5 bases from J, with 15 bases between. CDR3 residues: CASSVAGREVNEQYF. The CDR3 bases are TGTGCCAGCAGCGTAGCGGGCAGGGAGGTAAACGAGCAGTACTTC.

The rearrangement joins TRBV10-3 to TRBJ1-4; D is ambiguous. With 5 bases removed from V and 4 bases from J, the gap between germline ends came to 11 bases. The germline V gene has CDR1 ENHRY and CDR2 SYGVKD. This CDR3 is 14 amino acids long. The CDR3 protein is CAISRGLNNEKLFF. As DNA, the CDR3 is TGTGCCATCAGTCGCGGGCTCAATAATGAAAAACTGTTTTTT.

The CDR3 DNA sequence: TGTGCCAGCAGCCACGACAGGGGTGTTAATCAGCCCCAGCATTTT. This encodes CASSHDRGVNQPQHF. The chain joins TRBV5-4 to TRBJ1-5; TRBD1 matches 8 bases. Germline-derived CDR1 and CDR2 are SGHNT and YYREEE (reference sequence). V lost 4 bases, J lost 4 bases, and 7 bases stayed unmatched. The CDR3 has 15 amino acids.

The CDR3 bases are TGTGCCAGCAGCGTACCGGAGGGAAACACCATATATTTT. This translates into CASSVPEGNTIYF. This chain links TRBV7-2 with TRBJ1-3; D remains unclear. Trimming took 5 bases from V and 4 from J, leaving 9 bases between them. The CDR3 is 13 residues long. Germline assignment: CDR1 SGHTA and CDR2 FQGNSA.

V is TRBV29-1 and J is TRBJ2-2; D not certain. Germline V gene sequence: CDR1 SQVTM, CDR2 ANQGSEA. V was clipped by 4 bases and J by 3 bases, with 6 bases between them. This CDR3 is 12 amino acids long. The DNA of the CDR3 is TGCAGCGTTGCACGGTACACCGGGGAGCTGTTTTTT. Translating gives CSVARYTGELFF.

V and J are TRBV14 and TRBJ2-7; 7 bases match TRBD2. The CDR3 extends over 16 amino acids. Germline V gene lookup returns CDR1 SGHDN and CDR2 FVKESK. Unmatched junction bases numbered 18, after V lost 4 bases and J lost 9 bases. The CDR3 DNA reads as TGTGCCAGCAGCCGACTAGACGGACTAGATGGGTCTGGGCAGTACTTC. Its translation: CASSRLDGLDGSGQYF.

This chain's CDR3 is CASSVRKRQGRREQYF. Written as DNA, the CDR3 is TGTGCCAGCAGCGTAAGAAAACGACAGGGACGGAGGGAGCAGTACTTC. The genes are TRBV5-6 and TRBJ2-7; the match to TRBD1 covers 7 bases. Germline V gives CDR1 SGHDT, CDR2 YYEEEE. The junction had 17 bases not matched to a gene; V was cut back by 4 bases and J by 7 bases. The CDR3 runs 16 residues. The full variable domain, in which reference TRBV5-6 and TRBJ2-7 provide the parts outside the CDR3, is DAGVTQSPTHLIKTRGQQVTLRCSPKSGHDTVSWYQQALGQGPQFIFQYYEEEERQRGNFPDRFSGHQFPNYSSELNVNALLLGDSALYLCASSVRKRQGRREQYFGPGTRLTVT.

The gene calls are TRBV28 and TRBJ1-2, with D perhaps TRBD1 (5 bases). This CDR3 is 13 amino acids long. Per germline, CDR1 MDHEN and CDR2 SYDVKM. V was pared by 6 bases and J by 4 bases, with 12 bases between. The CDR3 coding sequence is TGTGCCAGCAGCGGACCCCAGGGCTATGGCTACACCTTC. Its translation: CASSGPQGYGYTF.

The J gene is TRBJ2-1, the V gene TRBV5-6, with 7 bases fitting TRBD1. Germline loops: CDR1 SGHDT, CDR2 YYEEEE. J gave up 4 bases and V 2 bases, and 9 bases lay outside the gene matches. The CDR3 has 16 amino acids. DNA for the CDR3: TGTGCCAGCAGCTTCAGTTGGACAGGCTTTTACAATGAGCAGTTCTTC. It specifies CASSFSWTGFYNEQFF.